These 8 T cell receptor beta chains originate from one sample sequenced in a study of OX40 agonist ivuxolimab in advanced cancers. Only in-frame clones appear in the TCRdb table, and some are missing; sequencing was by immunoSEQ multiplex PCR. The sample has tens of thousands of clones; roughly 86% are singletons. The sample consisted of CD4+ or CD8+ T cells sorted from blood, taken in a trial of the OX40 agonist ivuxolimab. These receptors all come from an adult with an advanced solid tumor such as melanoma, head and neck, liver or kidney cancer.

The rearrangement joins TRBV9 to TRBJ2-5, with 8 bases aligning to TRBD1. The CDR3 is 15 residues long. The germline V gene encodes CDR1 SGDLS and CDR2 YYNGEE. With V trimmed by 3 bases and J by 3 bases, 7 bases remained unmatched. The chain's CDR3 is CASSATTGAKETQYF. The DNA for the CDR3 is TGTGCCAGCAGCGCAACGACAGGGGCCAAAGAGACCCAGTACTTC.

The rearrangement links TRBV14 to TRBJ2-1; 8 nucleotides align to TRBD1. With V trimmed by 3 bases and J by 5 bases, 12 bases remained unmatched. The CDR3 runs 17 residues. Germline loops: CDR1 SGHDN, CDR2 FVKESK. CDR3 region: CASSQPRQGARDNEQFF. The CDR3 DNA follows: TGTGCCAGCAGCCAGCCCCGCCAGGGGGCGAGGGACAATGAGCAGTTCTTC.

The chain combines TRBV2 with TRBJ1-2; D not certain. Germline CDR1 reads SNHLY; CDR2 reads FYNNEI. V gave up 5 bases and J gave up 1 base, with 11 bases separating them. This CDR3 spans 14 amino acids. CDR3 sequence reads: CASSLGHLNYGYTF. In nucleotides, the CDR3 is TGTGCCAGCAGTCTCGGGCACCTTAACTATGGCTACACCTTC.

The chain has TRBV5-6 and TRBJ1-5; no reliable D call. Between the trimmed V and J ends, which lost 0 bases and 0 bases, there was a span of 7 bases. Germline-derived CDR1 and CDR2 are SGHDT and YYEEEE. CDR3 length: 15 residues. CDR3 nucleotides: TGTGCCAGCAGCTTGGACGGTTATAGCAATCAGCCCCAGCATTTT. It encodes CASSLDGYSNQPQHF.

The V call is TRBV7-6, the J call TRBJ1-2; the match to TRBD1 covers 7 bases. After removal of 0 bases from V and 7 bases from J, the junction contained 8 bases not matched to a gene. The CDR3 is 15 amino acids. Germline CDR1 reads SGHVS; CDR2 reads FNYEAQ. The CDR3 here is CASSLATGAEGGYTF. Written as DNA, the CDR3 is TGTGCCAGCAGCTTAGCAACAGGGGCCGAGGGTGGCTACACCTTC.

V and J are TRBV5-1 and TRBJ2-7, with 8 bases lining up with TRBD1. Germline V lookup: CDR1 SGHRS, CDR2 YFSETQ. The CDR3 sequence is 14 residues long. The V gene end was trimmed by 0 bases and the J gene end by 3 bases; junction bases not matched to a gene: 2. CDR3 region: CASSLVTGVYEQYF. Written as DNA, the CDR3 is TGCGCCAGCAGCTTGGTGACAGGGGTCTACGAGCAGTACTTC.

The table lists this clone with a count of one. CDR3 protein: CASSQQEWYGYTF. The CDR3 coding sequence is TGTGCCAGCAGCCAACAAGAATGGTATGGCTACACCTTC. The J gene is TRBJ1-2, the V gene TRBV2; D not certain. The V gene's germline CDR1 is SNHLY and CDR2 FYNNEI. V lost 6 bases and J 5 bases, leaving 13 bases between the germline ends. This CDR3 spans 13 amino acids.

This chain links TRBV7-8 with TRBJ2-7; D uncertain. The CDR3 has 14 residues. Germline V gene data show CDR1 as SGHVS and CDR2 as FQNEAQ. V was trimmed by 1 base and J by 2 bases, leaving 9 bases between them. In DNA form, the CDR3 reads TGTGCCAGCAGCTTAGGACAAAGCCCCTACGAGCAGTACTTC. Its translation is CASSLGQSPYEQYF.